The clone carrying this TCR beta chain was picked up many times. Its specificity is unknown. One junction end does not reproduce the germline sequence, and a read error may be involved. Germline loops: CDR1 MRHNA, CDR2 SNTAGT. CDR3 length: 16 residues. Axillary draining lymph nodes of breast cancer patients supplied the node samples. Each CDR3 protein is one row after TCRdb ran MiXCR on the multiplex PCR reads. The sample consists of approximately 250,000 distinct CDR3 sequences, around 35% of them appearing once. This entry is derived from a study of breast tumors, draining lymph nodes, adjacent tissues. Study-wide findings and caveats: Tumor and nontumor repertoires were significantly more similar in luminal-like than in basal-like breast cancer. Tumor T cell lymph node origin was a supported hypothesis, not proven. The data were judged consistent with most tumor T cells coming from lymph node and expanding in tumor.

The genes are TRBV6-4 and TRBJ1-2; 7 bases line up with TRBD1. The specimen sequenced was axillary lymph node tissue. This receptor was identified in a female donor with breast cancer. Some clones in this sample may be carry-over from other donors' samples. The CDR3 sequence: CASSHSAGQSFYGYTF. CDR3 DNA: TGTGCCAGCAGTCACTCTGCGGGACAGTCCTTCTATGGCTACACCTTC.